A single sample gave rise to the 23 T cell receptor beta chains below, sequenced in a study of CD8 T cells in ankylosing spondylitis. The study, taken as a whole, reports: Characteristic, it appeared, of ankylosing spondylitis blood was a TCR beta motif of eight highly homologous variants.

Antigen specificity for these receptors is unknown. MiXCR was run by TCRdb on the 5' RACE reads, yielding one entry per CDR3 protein. The table includes over 400,000 distinct CDR3 sequences, roughly 25% detected once. Sequenced material: blood, either unsorted or a sorted T cell fraction (not recorded which). The receptors were gathered from a male donor with ankylosing spondylitis.

This rearrangement joins TRBV7-2 to TRBJ1-3; possibly TRBD1 for D (5 bases). Trimming shortened V by 4 bases and J by 5 bases, and 12 bases separated the two germline ends. CDR3 length: 14 amino acids. Germline values: CDR1 SGHTA, CDR2 FQGNSA. The CDR3 region is CASSSGTSRNTIYF. The CDR3 coding sequence is TGTGCCAGCAGCTCTGGGACCTCACGAAACACCATATATTTT.

V is TRBV5-5 and J is TRBJ1-6; the D gene is possibly TRBD1 (5 bases). The V and J ends lost 1 base and 11 bases respectively, with 16 bases between them. CDR1 is SGHKS and CDR2 is YYEKEE in the germline V gene (reference sequence). The CDR3 is made up of 15 amino acids. CDR3 in amino acids: CASSLFGGEGTPLHF. The CDR3 DNA reads as TGTGCCAGCAGCTTGTTCGGGGGTGAGGGTACACCCCTCCACTTT.

The chain has TRBV6-1 and TRBJ1-5; 9 bases agree with TRBD1. The CDR3 loop spans 17 amino acids. Losses at the gene ends were 6 bases for V and 2 bases for J; bases not matched to a gene: 11. CDR1 is MNHNS and CDR2 is SASEGT in the germline V gene. The CDR3 DNA reads TGTGCCAGCAGACTGAGAACAGGGGGCCTGGGCAATCAGCCCCAGCATTTT. Its protein product is CASRLRTGGLGNQPQHF.

This clonotype has just a few counts. The V gene is TRBV27, the J gene TRBJ2-1; 7 bases are shared with TRBD1. Looked up from germline, CDR1 is MNHEY and CDR2 is SMNVEV (reference sequence). The CDR3 length is 16 residues. The junction had 11 bases not matched to a gene; V was cut back by 5 bases and J by 4 bases. The CDR3 bases are TGTGCCAGCAGTCCGTTAGACAGGGCTCAGTACAATGAGCAGTTCTTC. Translation gives CASSPLDRAQYNEQFF.

This clonotype was detected a few times. The chain carries TRBV3-1 and TRBJ2-5; 9 bases are shared with TRBD2. J lost 5 bases, V lost 5 bases, and 6 bases had no gene match. CDR1 LGHDT and CDR2 YNNKEL come from the germline V gene (reference sequence). The CDR3 is 14 residues long. CDR3 sequence reads: CASSLAGAGETQYF. DNA for the CDR3: TGTGCCAGCAGCTTAGCGGGAGCGGGCGAGACCCAGTACTTC.

This clonotype was counted only a few times. The chain combines TRBV3-1 with TRBJ2-7, with no clear D. This CDR3 has 12 residues. Germline CDR1 reads LGHDT; CDR2 reads YNNKEL (reference sequence). V shed 3 bases and J shed 6 bases, with 9 bases lying between them. The CDR3 here is CASSHQNGEQYV. Written as DNA, the CDR3 is TGTGCCAGCAGCCACCAGAACGGCGAGCAGTACGTC.

The chain has TRBV19 and TRBJ1-2, with TRBD1 matching over 7 bases. V gave up 5 bases and J gave up 6 bases; unmatched junction bases: 15. The CDR3 length is 16 residues. Germline V gene sequence: CDR1 LNHDA, CDR2 SQIVND (reference sequence). The CDR3 loop reads CASSRPRDSSYNGYTF. The DNA of the CDR3 is TGTGCCAGTAGTCGACCCCGGGACAGTAGTTACAATGGCTACACCTTC.

J is TRBJ1-1 and V is TRBV5-5; no clear D gene. There are 14 residues in the CDR3. Deletions cut 1 base from V and 3 bases from J, with 10 bases between. Germline V CDR1 and CDR2: SGHKS, YYEKEE (reference sequence). The DNA for the CDR3 is TGTGCCAGCAGCTTGATGGTGAGAGACACTGAAGCTTTCTTT. Translated: CASSLMVRDTEAFF.

This clonotype was counted a few times. The chain uses TRBV5-1 and TRBJ1-5; D possibly corresponds to TRBD1 (6 bases). V lost 3 bases and J lost 2, with 12 bases in between. Germline CDR1 reads SGHRS; CDR2 reads YFSETQ. This CDR3 spans 15 amino acids. The CDR3 DNA is TGCGCCAGCAGCTGGGGCGCAGGGGGCAATCAGCCCCAGCATTTT. Protein: CASSWGAGGNQPQHF.

This clonotype was detected once. V and J are TRBV5-6 and TRBJ2-1; 7 nucleotides agree with TRBD1. The germline V gene has CDR1 SGHDT and CDR2 YYEEEE. This CDR3 region has 16 residues. V shed 0 bases and J 9 bases; nucleotides not matched to a gene: 12. CDR3 coding DNA: TGTGCCAGCAGCTTGGAGGTTTTGAGGGGGCGGGTTGAGCAGTTCTTC. As protein: CASSLEVLRGRVEQFF.

The sample holds many counts of this clonotype. This chain links TRBV12-3 or TRBV12-4 with TRBJ1-1; TRBD1 aligns across 9 bases. V lost 7 bases to trimming and J lost 3 bases; unmatched junction nucleotides: 6. CDR3 length: 14 residues. DNA of the CDR3: TGTGCCAGCAACACAGGGGGCTATTACACTGAAGCTTTCTTT. As protein: CASNTGGYYTEAFF.

The chain recombines TRBV5-5 with TRBJ1-2; no definite D call. The CDR3 contains 14 residues. Germline lookup yields CDR1 SGHKS and CDR2 YYEKEE (reference sequence). Trimming removed 0 bases from V and 4 bases from J, with 10 bases in between. CDR3 bases: TGTGCCAGCAGCTTGGAACTGATGATCTATGGCTACACCTTC. The encoded protein is CASSLELMIYGYTF. Supplemented by reference TRBV5-5 and TRBJ1-2, the full variable domain reads DAGVTQSPTHLIKTRGQQVTLRCSPISGHKSVSWYQQVLGQGPQFIFQYYEKEERGRGNFPDRFSARQFPNYSSELNVNALLLGDSALYLCASSLELMIYGYTFGSGTRLTVV.

The chain links TRBV29-1 to TRBJ2-3; TRBD1 might be the D (5 bases). This CDR3 is built from 13 residues. Germline V lookup: CDR1 SQVTM, CDR2 ANQGSEA. V was shortened by 4 bases and J by 5 bases, with 13 bases between the two germline ends. CDR3: CSVGKGLQDTQYF. The CDR3 coding sequence is TGCAGCGTTGGGAAGGGGCTTCAAGATACGCAGTATTTT.

This clonotype was counted between two and nine times. V is TRBV7-2 and J is TRBJ2-1; TRBD2 aligns across 9 bases. The V gene's germline CDR1 is SGHTA and CDR2 FQGNSA. Trimming cost V 5 bases and J 1 base; bases outside gene matches: 6. CDR3 size: 16 residues. The CDR3: CASSQGTSRSYNEQFF. The CDR3, as DNA: TGTGCCAGCAGCCAAGGGACTAGCAGGTCCTACAATGAGCAGTTCTTC.

This clonotype appeared a few times. V gene TRBV5-1 combines with J gene TRBJ1-1; tentatively, D is TRBD1 (5 bases). The V gene's germline CDR1 is SGHRS and CDR2 YFSETQ. The germline V and J ends were trimmed by 3 bases and 6 bases, with 15 bases remaining between them. This CDR3 has 14 amino acids. CDR3: CASSSEEGRAEAFF. The CDR3 DNA follows: TGCGCCAGCAGCTCGGAGGAGGGGAGGGCTGAAGCTTTCTTT.

This chain links TRBV5-1 with TRBJ1-1; 8 nucleotides line up with TRBD1. Germline CDR1 is SGHRS and CDR2 is YFSETQ. The CDR3 contains 13 residues. The ends lost 4 bases at V and 8 bases at J; junction bases unmatched: 7. CDR3 protein: CASSVDREGEAFF. In nucleotides, the CDR3 is TGCGCCAGCAGCGTGGACAGGGAGGGCGAAGCTTTCTTT. The entire variable domain, with the rest obtained from reference TRBV5-1 and TRBJ1-1, is as follows: KAGVTQTPRYLIKTRGQQVTLSCSPISGHRSVSWYQQTPGQGLQFLFEYFSETQRNKGNFPGRFSGRQFSNSRSEMNVSTLELGDSALYLCASSVDREGEAFFGQGTRLTVV.

CDR3 DNA sequence: TGCGCCAGCAGCTTGGAGCGAGCGGGATTTCCTCGTGAGACCCAGTACTTC. It is translated as CASSLERAGFPRETQYF. The rearrangement uses TRBV5-1 and TRBJ2-5; 7 positions match TRBD2. J was trimmed by 5 bases and V by 0 bases; bases with no gene match: 13. Germline V CDR1 and CDR2: SGHRS, YFSETQ. The CDR3 runs to 17 residues. The full variable domain, in which reference TRBV5-1 and TRBJ2-5 provide the parts outside the CDR3, is KAGVTQTPRYLIKTRGQQVTLSCSPISGHRSVSWYQQTPGQGLQFLFEYFSETQRNKGNFPGRFSGRQFSNSRSEMNVSTLELGDSALYLCASSLERAGFPRETQYFGPGTRLLVL.

This sequence joins TRBV3-1 and TRBJ2-2; perhaps TRBD1 as D (5 bases). Germline lookup yields CDR1 LGHDT and CDR2 YNNKEL (reference sequence). The CDR3 loop spans 14 amino acids. Trimming removed 4 bases from V and 4 bases from J, with 10 bases in between. CDR3 coding DNA: TGTGCCAGCAGCCGCAGGGAAGGCACCGGGGAGCTGTTTTTT. This sequence encodes CASSRREGTGELFF.

This clonotype was seen only a few times. The V gene is TRBV15, the J gene TRBJ2-1, with TRBD2 matching over 14 bases. This CDR3 is 19 amino acids long. The junction had 9 bases not matched to a gene; V was cut back by 0 bases and J by 5 bases. CDR1 and CDR2 from the germline V gene are LNHNV and YYDKDF (reference sequence). In nucleotides, the CDR3 is TGTGCCACCAGCAGAGATTTAGGGACTAGCGGGAGAGGTCACAATGAGCAGTTCTTC. Encoded protein: CATSRDLGTSGRGHNEQFF.

CDR3 loop: CATSDLQAVSYNEQFF. The CDR3 nucleotides read TGTGCCACCAGTGATTTACAGGCTGTATCCTACAATGAGCAGTTCTTC. The chain uses TRBV24-1 and TRBJ2-1, with D perhaps matching TRBD1 (5 bases). This CDR3 contains 16 residues. The V end lost 1 base, the J end lost 1 base, and 10 bases lay between the germline ends. The germline gives CDR1 KGHDR, CDR2 SFDVKD.

The chain carries TRBV20-1 and TRBJ2-1, with 7 bases that match TRBD2. The V gene's germline CDR1 is DFQATT and CDR2 SNEGSKA (reference sequence). CDR3 length: 14 residues. The DNA for the CDR3 is TGCAGCCCCCCGAGCGGGACCGGATACAATGAGCAGTTCTTC. Its translation is CSPPSGTGYNEQFF.

This clonotype was picked up many times. This CDR3 reads CASSSPPGRTEAFF. The CDR3 coding sequence is TGTGCCAGCAGCTCTCCGCCGGGCCGCACTGAAGCTTTCTTT. This chain joins TRBV7-9 and TRBJ1-1; D unclear. The germline CDR1 and CDR2 sequences are SEHNR and FQNEAQ (reference sequence). The CDR3 length is 14 residues. V dropped 4 bases and J dropped 4 bases, with 13 bases sitting between them.

The chain recombines TRBV11-2 with TRBJ1-1; D is uncertain. The CDR3 is made up of 12 amino acids. Germline assignment: CDR1 SGHAT and CDR2 FQNNGV. V lost 5 bases and J lost 6, with 10 bases in between. For the CDR3, the DNA is TGTGCCAGCAGCCCGAGGGCTGCTGAAGCTTTCTTT. Translation gives CASSPRAAEAFF. The full variable domain, completed using reference TRBV11-2 and TRBJ1-1, is EAGVAQSPRYKIIEKRQSVAFWCNPISGHATLYWYQQILGQGPKLLIQFQNNGVVDDSQLPKDRFSAERLKGVDSTLKIQPAKLEDSAVYLCASSPRAAEAFFGQGTRLTVV.